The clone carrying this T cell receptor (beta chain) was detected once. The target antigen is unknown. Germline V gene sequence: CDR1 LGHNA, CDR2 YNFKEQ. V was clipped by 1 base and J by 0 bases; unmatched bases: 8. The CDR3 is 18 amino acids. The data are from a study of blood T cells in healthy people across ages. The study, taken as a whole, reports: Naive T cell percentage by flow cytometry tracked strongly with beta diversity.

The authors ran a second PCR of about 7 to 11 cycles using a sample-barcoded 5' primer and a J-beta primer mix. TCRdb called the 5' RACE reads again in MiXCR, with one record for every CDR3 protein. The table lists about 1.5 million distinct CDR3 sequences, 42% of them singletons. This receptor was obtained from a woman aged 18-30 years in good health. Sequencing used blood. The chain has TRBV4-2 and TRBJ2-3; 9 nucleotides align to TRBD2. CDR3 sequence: CASSQVQASGASTDTQYF. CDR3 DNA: TGTGCCAGCAGCCAAGTGCAGGCTAGCGGGGCTAGCACAGATACGCAGTATTTT.